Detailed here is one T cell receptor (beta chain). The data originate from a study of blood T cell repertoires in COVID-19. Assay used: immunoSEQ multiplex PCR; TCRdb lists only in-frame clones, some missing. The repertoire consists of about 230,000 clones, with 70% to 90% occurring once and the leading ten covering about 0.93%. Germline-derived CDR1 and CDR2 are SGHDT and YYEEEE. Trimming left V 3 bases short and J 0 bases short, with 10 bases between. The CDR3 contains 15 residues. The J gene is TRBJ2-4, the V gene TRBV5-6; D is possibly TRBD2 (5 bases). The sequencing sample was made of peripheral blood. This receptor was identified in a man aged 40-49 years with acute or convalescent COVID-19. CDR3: CASSSQREAKNIQYF. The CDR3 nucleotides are TGTGCCAGCAGCTCACAACGGGAAGCCAAAAACATTCAGTACTTC.